Listed below are T cell receptor beta chains from one sample, sequenced in a study of T cell responses to AZD1222 COVID-19 vaccine. The method was immunoSEQ multiplex PCR; TCRdb's version includes in-frame clones alone and lacks a portion of them. The sample has roughly 180,000 clones; roughly 87% are singletons. Sequences were derived from peripheral blood, sampled on day 0 of AZD1222 vaccination. The receptors were gathered from an adult in good health. Each CDR3 is given without its conserved first and last residue. Fields, in order: V gene, J gene, CDR3 protein.

TRBV28,TRBJ1-2,ASSFPRDRAFYGYT
TRBV30,TRBJ1-1,AWSTRQGPNTEAF
TRBV5-1,TRBJ2-7,ASSLVAGVSYEQY
TRBV30,TRBJ1-5,AWSDRNQPQH
TRBV9,TRBJ2-7,ASSVAVVPYEQY
TRBV5-1,TRBJ1-1,ASRSSTGSGGTEAF
TRBV23-1,TRBJ1-3,ASSQLAKGCSPGNTIY
TRBV11-2,TRBJ1-6,ASSLHSSYNSPLH
TRBV12-3/TRBV12-4,TRBJ2-7,ASRDRQSHEQY
TRBV9,TRBJ1-2,ASSVDRGWYGYT
TRBV6-2/TRBV6-3,TRBJ2-7,ASSYLGTGEQY
TRBV18,TRBJ2-5,ASSPEGLAGGETQY
TRBV2,TRBJ1-3,ASTWGRSGNTIY
TRBV11-2,TRBJ2-2,ASTAQQGSNTGELF
TRBV29-1,TRBJ2-1,SVTTSGRVVAGYNEQF
TRBV18,TRBJ1-4,ASSHGTGNEKLF
TRBV5-4,TRBJ1-2,ASMTMAGYGYT
TRBV7-9,TRBJ2-7,ASSLSVGGRPTYEQY
TRBV30,TRBJ1-1,AWSVLSQGRTEAF
TRBV28,TRBJ1-3,ASSTDSSGNTIY
TRBV5-1,TRBJ2-7,ATGIGEGEQY
TRBV7-9,TRBJ1-1,ASSRGPTTEAF
TRBV11-2,TRBJ1-2,ASSSNRGSVYGYT
TRBV11-3,TRBJ2-1,ASSLGGQGRYNEQF
TRBV7-9,TRBJ1-2,ASSLADRRSYGYT
TRBV3-1/TRBV3-2,TRBJ2-5,ASSYWRAGGVSGTQY
TRBV7-2,TRBJ2-6,ASSLGHRDGANVLT
TRBV7-2,TRBJ2-5,ASGQSIGGGQETQY
TRBV28,TRBJ1-5,ASSSPDTYSNQPQH
TRBV7-2,TRBJ2-7,ASSERQGAYEQY
TRBV27,TRBJ1-2,ASSFMGRANYGYT
TRBV28,TRBJ2-7,ASSSGTGRSYEQY
TRBV6-1,TRBJ1-2,ASSEFGMGGYT
TRBV6-6,TRBJ2-1,ASSHNGPAGMNNEQF
TRBV30,TRBJ2-7,AWSVRYEQY
TRBV27,TRBJ2-7,ASTSTRLSEQY
TRBV7-6,TRBJ2-1,ASSQNRGPSYNEQF
TRBV28,TRBJ2-7,ASSLWQGAYEQY
TRBV5-1,TRBJ2-5,ASSTNLESTQY
TRBV27,TRBJ1-1,ASMTLMNTEAF
TRBV6-2/TRBV6-3,TRBJ2-1,ASSSSIYEQF
TRBV28,TRBJ1-5,ASRWSGQVNQPQH
TRBV11-2,TRBJ1-2,ASSGWTDQYGYT
TRBV5-4,TRBJ2-3,ASSLAPNRPTDTQY
TRBV29-1,TRBJ1-3,SETNPQGVPRNTIY
TRBV27,TRBJ1-1,ASSPIRGRQGVTEAF
TRBV19,TRBJ2-3,ASSPTSANTDTQY
TRBV30,TRBJ1-1,AWSVGGTRFEAF
TRBV10-3,TRBJ2-2,AISENAGTAGNTGELF
TRBV28,TRBJ2-7,ASTPTWTAEYSYEQY
TRBV5-1,TRBJ2-7,ASSLADSGRWVSYEQY
TRBV27,TRBJ1-1,ASSDRTGGGAEAF
TRBV20-1,TRBJ2-7,SAAGTYEQY